The rows below give T cell receptor beta chains drawn from one sample of a study of blood T cell repertoires in COVID-19. Some clones are missing from TCRdb's copy, which holds only in-frame ones; the method was immunoSEQ multiplex PCR. The sample contains some 66,000 clones, about 80% of which appear only once. Sequencing was performed on peripheral blood. The receptors stem from a man in his sixties with acute or convalescent COVID-19. The CDR3 runs from the conserved cysteine through the conserved F or W. The D gene is left open where the match is weak. Clone size, where shown, is once, few, many, or a class for clones that have expanded.

>.|TRBD2|TRBV25-1|TRBJ2-3
CASSESVAGVSADTQYF
TGTGCCAGCAGTGAATCAGTAGCGGGGGTCTCTGCAGATACGCAGTATTTT
>.|.|TRBV6-2/TRBV6-3|TRBJ1-2
CASSPNRVRGYTF
TGTGCCAGCAGTCCCAACAGGGTTCGCGGCTACACCTTC
>few|TRBD1|TRBV4-2|TRBJ2-5
CASSQVTGGIETQYF
TGTGCCAGCAGCCAGGTTACAGGGGGAATAGAGACCCAGTACTTC
>.|.|TRBV19|TRBJ2-5
CASNSLGLMETQYF
TGTGCCAGTAATTCGCTGGGGCTGATGGAGACCCAGTACTTC
>.|TRBD1|TRBV18|TRBJ1-2
CASSPRQGEGGYTF
TGTGCCAGCTCACCTAGACAGGGTGAGGGAGGCTACACCTTC
>.|.|TRBV5-1|TRBJ1-1
CASSSQGNTEAFF
TGCGCCAGCAGCTCTCAGGGGAACACTGAAGCTTTCTTT
>.|.|TRBV5-6|TRBJ1-5
CASSLQQGRPQHF
TGTGCCAGCAGCTTACAACAGGGTCGGCCCCAGCATTTT
>.|.|TRBV2|TRBJ2-2
CASRRQITGELFF
TGTGCCAGCAGGCGACAGATCACCGGGGAGCTGTTTTTT
>.|.|TRBV2|TRBJ1-6
CASRVGGNNSPLHF
TGTGCCAGCAGAGTAGGGGGTAATAATTCACCCCTCCACTTT
>.|.|TRBV19|TRBJ1-1
CASSTQRGTEAFF
TGTGCCAGTAGTACCCAGCGGGGAACTGAAGCTTTCTTT
>once|.|TRBV6-5|TRBJ2-3
CASRLGGPSTDTQYF
TGTGCCAGCAGGCTGGGGGGGCCGAGCACAGATACGCAGTATTTT
>once|.|TRBV5-4|TRBJ2-7
CASSLGPGLLYEQYF
TGTGCCAGCAGCTTAGGCCCGGGACTCCTTTACGAGCAGTACTTC
>.|.|TRBV7-8|TRBJ1-2
CASSLGTDKRGYTF
TGTGCCAGCAGCTTAGGGACAGATAAAAGGGGCTACACCTTC
>.|TRBD1|TRBV3-1/TRBV3-2|TRBJ2-1
CASSVPPGQGRHEQFF
TGTGCCAGCAGCGTCCCCCCGGGACAGGGGAGGCATGAGCAGTTCTTC
>.|.|TRBV7-2|TRBJ2-1
CASSLRAGTPYNEQFF
TGTGCCAGCAGCTTACGAGCGGGGACACCTTACAATGAGCAGTTCTTC
>.|TRBD2|TRBV18|TRBJ2-6
CASSPSRGGANVLTF
TGTGCCAGCTCACCGTCGCGGGGGGGAGCCAACGTCCTGACTTTC
>few|.|TRBV15|TRBJ2-5
CATSRDRGDSETQYF
TGTGCCACCAGCAGAGATCGAGGCGACTCGGAGACCCAGTACTTC
>.|TRBD1|TRBV18|TRBJ1-3
CASSPIKTGDLSGNTIYF
TGTGCCAGCTCACCCATCAAGACAGGGGACCTCTCTGGAAACACCATATATTTT
>.|.|TRBV27|TRBJ2-5
CASRRDSTNPLGWETQYF
TGTGCCAGCAGGCGGGACAGTACTAACCCCCTAGGCTGGGAGACCCAGTACTTC
>.|TRBD2|TRBV7-2|TRBJ2-7
CASSLLAGGYEQYF
TGTGCCAGCAGCTTATTAGCGGGGGGCTACGAGCAGTACTTC
>.|TRBD1|TRBV24-1|TRBJ2-5
CATSDSSRGFQETQYF
TGTGCCACCAGTGATTCGAGCAGGGGGTTTCAAGAGACCCAGTACTTC
>once|.|TRBV19|TRBJ2-3
CASSIVTDFTDTQYF
TGTGCCAGTAGTATAGTGACAGATTTCACAGATACGCAGTATTTT
>once|.|TRBV7-9|TRBJ2-2
CASSIDYQGLFF
TGTGCCAGCAGCATTGATTACCAGGGGCTGTTTTTT
>few|.|TRBV7-9|TRBJ1-1
CASSLDRSLNTEAFF
TGTGCCAGCAGCTTAGACCGGTCCTTGAACACTGAAGCTTTCTTT
>.|TRBD2|TRBV4-3|TRBJ2-7
CASSVGLAGFYEQYF
TGCGCCAGCAGCGTGGGGCTAGCGGGTTTCTACGAGCAGTACTTC
>.|TRBD1|TRBV6-5|TRBJ2-7
CASAANRGYEQYF
TGTGCCAGCGCCGCAAACAGGGGCTACGAGCAGTACTTC
>.|.|TRBV6-5|TRBJ1-2
CASSLDILGGYTF
TGTGCCAGCAGTTTAGACATCCTCGGTGGCTACACCTTC
>once|.|TRBV5-4|TRBJ1-2
CASSLQGAGGYTF
TGTGCCAGCAGCTTACAGGGTGCGGGCGGCTACACCTTC
>.|TRBD2|TRBV5-4|TRBJ2-3
CASSLGPGGGTDTQYF
TGTGCCAGCAGCTTGGGTCCGGGCGGGGGGACAGATACGCAGTATTTT
>.|.|TRBV5-5|TRBJ1-2
CASSLYGAAKGYTF
TGTGCCAGCAGCTTGTATGGGGCTGCAAAGGGCTACACCTTC
>.|.|TRBV29-1|TRBJ1-4
CSARPGTTNEKLFF
TGCAGCGCCCGACCGGGTACAACTAATGAAAAACTGTTTTTT
>few|.|TRBV7-2|TRBJ1-5
CASSGQYKQPQHF
TGTGCCAGCAGCGGACAGTACAAACAGCCCCAGCATTTT